A single sample gave rise to the 24 T cell receptor beta chains below, sequenced in a study of blood T cell repertoires in COVID-19. The method was immunoSEQ multiplex PCR; TCRdb's version includes in-frame clones alone and lacks a portion of them. The repertoire consists of more than 200,000 clones, with approximately 80% occurring once and the leading ten covering 6.5% to 8.5%. Sample: PBMCs or T cells enriched from blood (not recorded which). Receptors were obtained from a woman aged 40-49 years with acute COVID-19.

This sequence joins TRBV7-8 and TRBJ2-1; no reliable D call. This CDR3 has 15 amino acids. V shed 4 bases and J shed 1 base, with 11 bases lying between them. Germline V gene sequence: CDR1 SGHVS, CDR2 FQNEAQ. CDR3 nucleotide sequence: TGTGCCAGCAGCTCCTCTTCGCGGTCCTACAATGAGCAGTTCTTC. It codes for CASSSSSRSYNEQFF.

This clone was recorded once. The rearrangement links TRBV29-1 to TRBJ2-7; 10 bases agree with TRBD2. Germline loops: CDR1 SQVTM, CDR2 ANQGSEA. Losses at the gene ends were 4 bases for V and 6 bases for J; bases not matched to a gene: 6. This CDR3 is 13 amino acids long. The CDR3 region has the DNA TGCAGCGTTGGGAGGGTAGCGGGAGGCGAGCAGTACTTC. Translated: CSVGRVAGGEQYF.

V is TRBV6-2 or TRBV6-3 and J is TRBJ2-2; D may be TRBD1 (7 bases). Trimming stripped 7 bases from V and 7 bases from J, with 19 bases between. The germline CDR1 and CDR2 sequences are MNHEY and SVGEGT. CDR3 length equals 15 residues. In DNA, the CDR3 is TGTGCCAGCACCCCAAAGGGCAGGGGGGACGGGGAGCTGTTTTTT. Protein sequence: CASTPKGRGDGELFF.

This clone was seen just once. Here the CDR3 DNA reads TGTGCCAGCTCACCGACAGGGGCAAATGGAAACACCATATATTTT. This sequence encodes CASSPTGANGNTIYF. The V call is TRBV18, the J call TRBJ1-3, with 8 bases that match TRBD1. J was trimmed by 3 bases and V by 3 bases; bases with no gene match: 4. CDR1 and CDR2 (germline): KGHSH, LQKENI. The CDR3 totals 15 residues. Variable domain in full (rest from reference TRBV18 and TRBJ1-3): NAGVMQNPRHLVRRRGQEARLRCSPMKGHSHVYWYRQLPEEGLKFMVYLQKENIIDESGMPKERFSAEFPKEGPSILRIQQVVRGDSAAYFCASSPTGANGNTIYFGEGSWLTVV.

Only a few counts were recorded for this clone. The chain has TRBV2 and TRBJ2-7; 8 bases agree with TRBD2. Germline V gene sequence: CDR1 SNHLY, CDR2 FYNNEI. V gave up 4 bases and J gave up 4 bases; unmatched junction bases: 9. The CDR3 extends over 15 amino acids. The CDR3 coding sequence is TGTGCCAGCAGTGGGGGACTAGGCGGGGCGTACGAGCAGTACTTC. This translates into CASSGGLGGAYEQYF.

The genes are TRBV5-5 and TRBJ2-5; D ambiguous. Germline lookup yields CDR1 SGHKS and CDR2 YYEKEE (reference sequence). Trimming left V 0 bases short and J 5 bases short, with 14 bases between. The CDR3 has 15 amino acids. This CDR3 is CASSLVIREWETQYF. The CDR3 nucleotides are TGTGCCAGCAGCTTGGTTATACGAGAATGGGAGACCCAGTACTTC.

This clone was recorded a few times. The J gene is TRBJ2-1, the V gene TRBV6-5, with 7 bases that match TRBD1. V was clipped by 7 bases and J by 8 bases; unmatched bases: 11. This CDR3 has 14 amino acids. Germline V CDR1 and CDR2: MNHEY, SVGAGI. The CDR3 loop reads CASNPQDRKDEQFF. Written as DNA, the CDR3 is TGTGCCAGCAACCCCCAGGACAGGAAGGATGAGCAGTTCTTC.

The chain carries TRBV28 and TRBJ1-6; 8 nucleotides line up with TRBD1. CDR3 length: 18 amino acids. Germline trimming cut 5 bases from V and 6 bases from J; bases unmatched to any gene: 15. The V gene's germline CDR1 is MDHEN and CDR2 SYDVKM. CDR3 in amino acids: CASSTDRAWGKSNSPLHF. DNA of the CDR3: TGTGCCAGCAGTACGGACAGGGCGTGGGGGAAGAGTAATTCACCCCTCCACTTT.

V usage is TRBV5-6 and J usage is TRBJ2-5, with 7 bases that match TRBD1. Germline V gives CDR1 SGHDT, CDR2 YYEEEE. The V and J ends lost 3 bases and 4 bases, in that order; junction bases with no gene match: 3. The CDR3 sequence is 13 residues long. DNA of the CDR3: TGTGCCAGCAGCTGGGGGACAGTAGAGACCCAGTACTTC. Translated: CASSWGTVETQYF.

This sequence joins TRBV2 and TRBJ2-2; TRBD2 agrees at 14 bases. J was trimmed by 5 bases and V by 6 bases; bases with no gene match: 5. The CDR3 covers 16 residues. In germline, CDR1 is SNHLY, CDR2 FYNNEI. The CDR3 loop is CASSPTSGRGTGELFF. In nucleotides, the CDR3 is TGTGCCAGCAGCCCGACTAGCGGGAGGGGAACCGGGGAGCTGTTTTTT.

The chain combines TRBV2 with TRBJ1-4; D call uncertain. Germline V gene sequence: CDR1 SNHLY, CDR2 FYNNEI. The CDR3 is 13 residues long. V was cut by 6 bases and J by 4 bases, with 9 bases left in between. Written as DNA, the CDR3 is TGTGCCAGCAGAGACCACTATAATGAAAAACTGTTTTTT. Its translation is CASRDHYNEKLFF.

The chain is built from TRBV7-3 and TRBJ1-2; a possible D gene is TRBD1 (6 bases). The germline gives CDR1 SGHTA, CDR2 FQGTGA. This CDR3 contains 13 residues. V was pared by 5 bases and J by 6 bases, with 13 bases between. The CDR3 bases are TGTGCCAGCAGCACTAGGGGGGGAAATGGCTACACCTTC. It translates to CASSTRGGNGYTF.

This sequence joins TRBV5-1 and TRBJ1-5; D is unresolved. Germline CDR1 SGHRS, CDR2 YFSETQ. The CDR3 sequence is 14 residues long. The V end was cut by 0 bases, the J end by 9 bases, with 13 bases between. Written as DNA, the CDR3 is TGCGCCAGCAGCTTGGGCGCGGGAGAACCGCCCCAGCATTTT. Protein sequence: CASSLGAGEPPQHF.

This clone occurred once. V is TRBV10-3 and J is TRBJ1-5; TRBD1 might be the D (6 bases). Germline values: CDR1 ENHRY, CDR2 SYGVKD. Trimming left V 2 bases short and J 2 bases short, with 10 bases between. The CDR3 contains 15 residues. The CDR3: CAISEAGQRNQPQHF. The CDR3 DNA reads as TGTGCCATCAGTGAGGCTGGACAGCGCAATCAGCCCCAGCATTTT.

V gene TRBV28 combines with J gene TRBJ1-2; TRBD1 matches 9 bases. CDR3 size: 16 residues. Germline CDR1 and CDR2: MDHEN and SYDVKM. V was pared by 5 bases and J by 11 bases, with 18 bases of the junction left unmatched. The CDR3 reads CASSLVTPGTGFPYTF. The CDR3 coding sequence is TGTGCCAGCAGTCTAGTCACTCCCGGGACAGGGTTTCCTTACACCTTC.

This chain joins TRBV19 and TRBJ2-7, with TRBD1 as a possible D gene (5 bases). This CDR3 spans 14 amino acids. V lost 6 bases to trimming and J lost 3 bases, with 15 bases between them. In germline, CDR1 is LNHDA, CDR2 SQIVND (reference sequence). This CDR3 reads CASSPLVDSYEQYF. Written as DNA, the CDR3 is TGTGCCAGTAGCCCCCTCGTAGACAGCTACGAGCAGTACTTC.

The genes are TRBV2 and TRBJ2-7; 10 nucleotides align to TRBD1. The CDR3 is 14 amino acids. V was pared by 5 bases and J by 3 bases, with 4 bases of the junction left unmatched. Germline assignment: CDR1 SNHLY and CDR2 FYNNEI. The CDR3 bases are TGTGCCAGCAGTCCGGGACAGGGGTACTACGAGCAGTACTTC. Translated, it gives CASSPGQGYYEQYF.

This chain connects TRBV6-6 to TRBJ2-7; TRBD1 aligns across 10 bases. Germline V lookup: CDR1 MNHNY, CDR2 SVGAGI (reference sequence). The CDR3 is 17 residues long. J gave up 6 bases and V 5 bases, and 16 bases lay outside the gene matches. The CDR3 region has the DNA TGTGCCAGCAGTCGCCCGGGGACCGGGACAGGGGTCGGCGAGCAGTACTTC. Protein sequence: CASSRPGTGTGVGEQYF.

The rearrangement links TRBV6-4 to TRBJ1-5; perhaps TRBD1 as D (6 bases). The CDR3 sequence is 14 residues long. V lost 2 bases and J 4 bases, leaving 9 bases between the germline ends. Germline-derived CDR1 and CDR2 are MRHNA and SNTAGT. Written as DNA, the CDR3 is TGTGCCAGCAGTGACGGGGACACTAATCAGCCCCAGCATTTT. Translating it yields CASSDGDTNQPQHF.

The chain employs TRBV7-8 and TRBJ1-5; 7 bases agree with TRBD1. Trimming took 3 bases from V and 1 from J; bases not matched to a gene: 9. This CDR3 has 17 amino acids. Germline CDR1 is SGHVS and CDR2 is FQNEAQ. This CDR3 is CASSLYPTGMSNQPQHF. CDR3 coding DNA: TGTGCCAGCAGCTTGTACCCGACAGGGATGAGCAATCAGCCCCAGCATTTT.

The chain employs TRBV6-1 and TRBJ1-1; D gene unclear. Trimming pared 3 bases from V and 8 bases from J, leaving 16 bases between. The germline V gene encodes CDR1 MNHNS and CDR2 SASEGT. The CDR3 is 14 amino acids. The CDR3 region is CASSEFGVGGEAFF. The CDR3 DNA follows: TGTGCCAGCAGTGAGTTCGGGGTGGGAGGAGAAGCTTTCTTT.

The chain employs TRBV12-3 or TRBV12-4 and TRBJ1-2; D is undetermined. This CDR3 comprises 12 residues. V was shortened by 6 bases and J by 2 bases, with 7 bases between the two germline ends. For the CDR3, the DNA is TGTGCCAGCAGGTCTAGGAACTATGGCTACACCTTC. It translates to CASRSRNYGYTF.

This clone was counted only a few times. The chain is built from TRBV29-1 and TRBJ2-7, with TRBD1 matching over 7 bases. This CDR3 is built from 14 residues. Germline V CDR1 and CDR2: SQVTM, ANQGSEA. V lost 4 bases and J lost 0; bases outside the gene matches: 6. The CDR3 reads CSVGGQKSSYEQYF. CDR3 nucleotides: TGCAGCGTTGGGGGACAGAAGAGCTCCTACGAGCAGTACTTC.

The V gene is TRBV4-3, the J gene TRBJ1-1; the match to TRBD1 covers 7 bases. V trimming: 8 bases; J trimming: 8 bases; junction bases outside the gene matches: 17. The germline V gene has CDR1 LGHNA and CDR2 YSLEER. The CDR3 length is 15 residues. CDR3 nucleotide sequence: TGCGCCAGCCGAGTACAATTACAGGGGACCCAAGAAGCTTTCTTT. Translation gives CASRVQLQGTQEAFF.